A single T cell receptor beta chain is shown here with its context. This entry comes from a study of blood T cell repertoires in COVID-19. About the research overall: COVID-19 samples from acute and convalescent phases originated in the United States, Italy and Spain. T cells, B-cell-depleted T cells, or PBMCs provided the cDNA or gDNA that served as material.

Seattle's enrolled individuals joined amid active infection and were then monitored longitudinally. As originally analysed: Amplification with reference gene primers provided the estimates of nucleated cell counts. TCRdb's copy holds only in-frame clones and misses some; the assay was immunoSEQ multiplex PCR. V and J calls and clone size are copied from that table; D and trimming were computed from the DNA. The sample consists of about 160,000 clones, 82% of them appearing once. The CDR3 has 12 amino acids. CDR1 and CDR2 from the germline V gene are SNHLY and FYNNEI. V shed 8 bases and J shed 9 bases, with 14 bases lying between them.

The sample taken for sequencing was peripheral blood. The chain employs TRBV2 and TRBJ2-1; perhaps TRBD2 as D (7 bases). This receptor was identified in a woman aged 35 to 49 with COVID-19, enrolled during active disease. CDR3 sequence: CASWGGFGEQFF. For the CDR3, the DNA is TGTGCCAGCTGGGGGGGCTTTGGTGAGCAGTTCTTC.